A selection of T cell receptor beta chains follows, all from one sample in a study of CD8 T cells in Susac syndrome. TCRdb used MiXCR to reprocess the immunoSEQ multiplex PCR reads, holding one entry per CDR3 protein. Of under 90,000 distinct CDR3 sequences listed, just over 90% are singletons. Sequencing was performed on CD4+ T cells from PBMCs. Receptors were obtained from a human donor with Susac syndrome. The CDR3 runs from the conserved cysteine through the conserved F or W. Fields, in order: V gene, J gene, D gene, clone size, CDR3 protein, CDR3 DNA. The D gene is left open where the match is weak. Clone size is not always given. Where it is, it says once, few, many or a class for expanded clones.

TRBV12-3/TRBV12-4	TRBJ2-7	.	.	CASRRTVLSEQYF	TGTGCCAGCAGGCGGACAGTTCTCTCCGAGCAGTACTTC
TRBV28	TRBJ2-2	TRBD1	once	CASLTGGMTGELFF	TGTGCCAGTCTTACAGGGGGCATGACCGGGGAGCTGTTTTTT
TRBV5-1	TRBJ1-1	TRBD1	once	CASSARQGAPGAEAFF	TGCGCCAGCAGCGCGAGACAGGGGGCACCGGGGGCTGAAGCTTTCTTT
TRBV29-1	TRBJ2-7	.	.	CSVAGSLTGNYEQYF	TGCAGCGTTGCCGGGAGCTTGACAGGTAACTACGAGCAGTACTTC
TRBV7-2	TRBJ2-1	TRBD1	.	CASSLGDRMGNEQFF	TGTGCCAGCAGCTTAGGGGACAGGATGGGCAATGAGCAGTTCTTC
TRBV29-1	TRBJ1-1	.	.	CSVEKNADTEAFF	TGCAGCGTTGAAAAGAACGCGGACACTGAAGCTTTCTTT
TRBV18	TRBJ2-7	TRBD1	.	CASSPQGTASSYEQYF	TGTGCCAGCTCACCACAAGGGACAGCAAGCTCCTACGAGCAGTACTTC
TRBV7-8	TRBJ1-5	.	.	CASSAREGQPQHF	TGTGCCAGCAGCGCCAGGGAGGGTCAGCCCCAGCATTTT
TRBV18	TRBJ2-5	TRBD1	.	CASSPLPGQRQETQYF	TGTGCCAGCTCACCACTTCCGGGACAGCGACAAGAGACCCAGTACTTC
TRBV14	TRBJ1-5	.	.	CASRGRGSLEMEPQHF	TGTGCCAGCAGAGGGAGGGGCAGCTTAGAGATGGAGCCCCAGCATTTT
TRBV30	TRBJ2-7	.	once	CAWSANGYEQYF	TGTGCCTGGAGTGCCAACGGTTACGAGCAGTACTTC
TRBV7-6	TRBJ2-7	.	.	CASSLEPGMYEQYF	TGTGCCAGCAGCTTAGAGCCAGGGATGTACGAGCAGTACTTC
TRBV24-1	TRBJ2-3	.	.	CATSDFRGTAVYTDTQYF	TGTGCCACCAGTGATTTCCGTGGGACCGCCGTATACACAGATACGCAGTATTTT
TRBV28	TRBJ2-3	.	.	CASTLGGRDTQYF	TGTGCCAGCACCCTAGGGGGACGCGATACGCAGTATTTT
TRBV20-1	TRBJ1-1	.	.	CSARRAGTEAFF	TGCAGTGCCCGCCGAGCCGGGACTGAAGCTTTCTTT
TRBV27	TRBJ1-1	.	.	CASSPSHRVGTEAFF	TGTGCCAGCAGCCCGAGTCACAGGGTGGGAACTGAAGCTTTCTTT
TRBV19	TRBJ2-1	TRBD2	.	CATSVLGGLSYNEQFF	TGTGCCACCTCAGTGCTGGGAGGGCTCTCCTACAATGAGCAGTTCTTC
TRBV7-7	TRBJ2-5	TRBD1	once	CASSSRQGALRETQYF	TGTGCTAGCAGCTCCAGACAGGGGGCATTACGAGAGACCCAGTACTTC
TRBV5-1	TRBJ2-5	.	.	CASSLDGASRWETQYF	TGCGCCAGCAGCTTGGATGGGGCCAGTCGGTGGGAGACCCAGTACTTC
TRBV15	TRBJ1-5	.	.	CATTQYGGAENQPQHF	TGTGCCACCACACAATATGGAGGTGCCGAGAATCAGCCCCAGCATTTT
TRBV7-2	TRBJ1-2	.	few	CASSLGLTGYTF	TGTGCCAGCAGCTTAGGTTTGACTGGCTACACCTTC
TRBV20-1	TRBJ1-5	.	.	CSARGGGADQPQHF	TGCAGTGCTAGAGGGGGGGGTGCGGATCAGCCCCAGCATTTT
TRBV20-1	TRBJ2-1	.	.	CSAFDYSSYNEQFF	TGCAGTGCTTTTGACTACTCCTCCTACAATGAGCAGTTCTTC
TRBV12-3/TRBV12-4	TRBJ2-7	TRBD2	.	CASSFSLSGSSLSEQYF	TGTGCCAGCAGTTTTTCCCTTAGCGGGAGCTCCCTTTCAGAGCAGTACTTC
TRBV6-5	TRBJ1-1	TRBD1	.	CASSYDRGANTEAFF	TGTGCCAGCAGTTACGACAGGGGTGCGAACACTGAAGCTTTCTTT
TRBV3-1	TRBJ2-2	.	.	CASSQPGPGELFF	TGTGCCAGCAGCCAGCCGGGGCCCGGGGAGCTGTTTTTT
TRBV9	TRBJ1-4	TRBD1	once	CASIGQGHEKLFF	TGTGCCAGCATCGGACAGGGGCATGAAAAACTGTTTTTT
TRBV9	TRBJ2-1	.	.	CASSAHHWGDNEQFF	TGTGCCAGCAGCGCCCATCATTGGGGTGACAATGAGCAGTTCTTC
TRBV29-1	TRBJ2-1	.	.	CSVDGGDYNEQFF	TGCAGCGTTGACGGGGGAGATTACAATGAGCAGTTCTTC
TRBV28	TRBJ2-3	TRBD2	.	CASSTPLAGNTDTQYF	TGTGCCAGCAGCACCCCACTAGCGGGGAACACAGATACGCAGTATTTT
TRBV3-1	TRBJ1-4	.	few	CASSHEGIREKLFF	TGTGCCAGCAGCCATGAGGGGATTCGTGAAAAACTTTTTTTT
TRBV28	TRBJ1-2	.	.	CASGSPRVGYGYTF	TGTGCCAGCGGCTCACCTCGGGTCGGCTATGGCTACACCTTC
TRBV30	TRBJ1-4	TRBD1	.	CAWTGTGNEKLFF	TGTGCCTGGACCGGGACAGGGAATGAAAAACTGTTTTTT
TRBV7-6	TRBJ1-1	.	.	CASSIRQTQNTEAFF	TGTGCCAGCAGCATAAGACAGACCCAGAACACTGAAGCTTTCTTT
TRBV29-1	TRBJ1-1	.	once	CSVEAISDTEAFF	TGCAGCGTTGAGGCAATCTCGGACACTGAAGCTTTCTTT
TRBV28	TRBJ1-4	.	.	CASTIGGAENEKLFF	TGTGCCAGCACTATAGGGGGGGCGGAGAATGAAAAACTGTTTTTT
TRBV18	TRBJ1-1	.	.	CASSPNRDTEAFF	TGTGCCAGCTCCCCCAACAGGGACACTGAAGCTTTCTTT
TRBV18	TRBJ2-5	TRBD1	.	CASSLTGTAQETQYF	TGTGCCAGCTCACTTACCGGGACAGCACAAGAGACCCAGTACTTC
TRBV19	TRBJ1-1	.	.	CASSLSLPSTEAFF	TGTGCCAGTAGTCTCTCACTCCCTTCCACTGAAGCTTTCTTT
TRBV10-3	TRBJ2-5	.	once	CAISEGRAQETQYF	TGTGCCATCAGTGAGGGCAGGGCCCAAGAGACCCAGTACTTC
TRBV27	TRBJ2-1	TRBD1	.	CASSSTGSSYNEQFF	TGTGCCAGCAGTTCGACAGGGAGCTCCTACAATGAGCAGTTCTTC
TRBV18	TRBJ2-1	TRBD1	.	CASSNTGAEQFF	TGTGCCAGCTCAAATACAGGGGCCGAGCAGTTCTTC
TRBV27	TRBJ2-1	.	.	CASSWRDSAQFF	TGTGCCAGCAGTTGGCGAGACTCAGCGCAGTTCTTC
TRBV7-9	TRBJ2-3	.	few	CASSLFEGDTQYF	TGTGCCAGCAGCTTATTTGAGGGAGATACGCAGTATTTT
TRBV5-4	TRBJ1-1	.	once	CASSSPTDGGTEAFF	TGTGCCAGCAGCTCCCCCACGGACGGAGGTACTGAAGCTTTCTTT
TRBV7-2	TRBJ2-4	.	once	CASSQNPRGNIQYF	TGTGCCAGCAGCCAAAACCCAAGGGGAAACATTCAGTACTTC
TRBV20-1	TRBJ2-5	.	.	CSARVGSGLVTKETQYF	TGCAGTGCAAGGGTCGGGAGCGGCCTTGTAACCAAAGAGACCCAGTACTTC
TRBV6-1	TRBJ2-5	.	.	CASSEPTQYF	TGTGCCAGCAGTGAACCGACCCAGTACTTC
TRBV27	TRBJ2-4	.	.	CASSLYSSSLAKNIQYF	TGTGCCAGCAGTTTATATTCCAGCAGCCTAGCCAAAAACATTCAGTACTTC
TRBV7-2	TRBJ1-1	.	once	CASSFGGRENTEAFF	TGTGCCAGCAGCTTTGGGGGGCGGGAGAACACTGAAGCTTTCTTT
TRBV14	TRBJ2-6	.	few	CASSPTLVGANVLTF	TGTGCCAGCAGCCCCACCCTAGTAGGGGCCAACGTCCTGACTTTC
TRBV29-1	TRBJ2-6	TRBD2	.	CSVRTSGSSGANVLTF	TGCAGCGTTCGGACTAGCGGAAGCTCTGGGGCCAACGTCCTGACTTTC
TRBV30	TRBJ1-5	TRBD1	.	CAWNPGGASGQPQHF	TGTGCCTGGAATCCAGGGGGGGCGAGTGGTCAGCCCCAGCATTTT
TRBV7-3	TRBJ2-3	TRBD1	.	CASSLLGQGSDTQYF	TGTGCCAGCAGCTTACTGGGACAGGGGTCAGATACGCAGTATTTT
TRBV29-1	TRBJ1-2	.	.	CSVVSRDGGYWGYTF	TGCAGCGTTGTTAGCCGGGACGGCGGGTATTGGGGCTACACCTTC
TRBV3-1	TRBJ2-7	TRBD2	.	CASSPPGLAGVHEQYF	TGTGCCAGCAGCCCTCCCGGACTAGCGGGAGTCCACGAGCAGTACTTC
TRBV18	TRBJ2-2	.	.	CASSRTENTGELFF	TGTGCCAGCTCACGAACAGAAAACACCGGGGAGCTGTTTTTT
TRBV5-1	TRBJ1-2	.	.	CASSPGASDPSYGYTF	TGCGCCAGCAGCCCAGGCGCGTCAGACCCATCCTATGGCTACACCTTC
TRBV24-1	TRBJ2-1	.	.	CATSEYSSGEQFF	TGTGCCACCAGTGAGTATAGTAGTGGTGAGCAGTTCTTC
TRBV6-6	TRBJ1-5	.	.	CASSLQGYNQPQHF	TGTGCCAGCAGTCTACAGGGATACAATCAGCCCCAGCATTTT